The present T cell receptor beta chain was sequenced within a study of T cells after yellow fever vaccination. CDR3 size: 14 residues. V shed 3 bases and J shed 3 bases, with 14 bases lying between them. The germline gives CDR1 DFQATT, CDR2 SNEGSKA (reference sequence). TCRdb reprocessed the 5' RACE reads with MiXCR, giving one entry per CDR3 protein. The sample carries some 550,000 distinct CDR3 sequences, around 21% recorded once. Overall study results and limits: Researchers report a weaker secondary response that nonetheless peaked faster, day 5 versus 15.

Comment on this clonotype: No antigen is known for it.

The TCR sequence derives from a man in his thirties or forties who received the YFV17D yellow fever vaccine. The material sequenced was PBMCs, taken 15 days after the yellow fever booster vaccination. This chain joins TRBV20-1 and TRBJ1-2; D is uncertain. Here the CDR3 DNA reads TGCAGTGCTAGCCCCAAAGGAGGAGACTATGGCTACACCTTC. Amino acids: CSASPKGGDYGYTF.